What follows is one T cell receptor (beta chain) and its context. CDR1 is SGHNT and CDR2 is YYREEE in the germline V gene (reference sequence). The CDR3 runs to 15 residues. Trimming took off 2 bases at V and 0 bases at J, with 10 bases between the two ends. TCRdb's table, derived via immunoSEQ multiplex PCR, lists solely in-frame clones and lacks some. The table records almost 500,000 clones, about 85% of them present only once. Participants spanned ages about 18 to 100 years and resided in 20 to 30 US areas. Donors in Cohort 3 who had recovered were those with two negative PCRs, healthcare professional clearance, or resolution of their symptoms. This entry is derived from a study of blood T cell repertoires in COVID-19. The overall study: From the United States, Italy and Spain came samples of acute and convalescent COVID-19. From T cells, B-cell-depleted T cells, or PBMCs came the material, which was cDNA or gDNA.

This sequence was found in a woman in her sixties who had recovered from COVID-19. The V and J genes are TRBV5-4 and TRBJ2-3, with D maybe TRBD2 (5 bases). Sequences were obtained from PBMCs or T cells enriched from blood (not recorded which). The CDR3 nucleotides read TGTGCCAGCAGCTTCGGACTGACTAGCACAGATACGCAGTATTTT. It translates to CASSFGLTSTDTQYF.